Listed below are T cell receptor beta chains from one sample, sequenced in a study of CD8+ T cells in alopecia areata. Produced via immunoSEQ multiplex PCR; TCRdb's table is partial and in-frame only. Among 190,000 or so clones listed, roughly 50% were seen once. The starting material was CD8+ T cells sorted from blood, obtained at week 24, from a patient treated with tofacitinib. Receptor source: a human donor with alopecia areata. CDR3s include the opening cysteine and the closing phenylalanine or tryptophan. The D gene is left open where the match is weak. The size of a clone is reported for some rows only, either as once, few or many, or as a class for expanded clones.

-,TRBV4-1,TRBD2,TRBJ2-7,TGCGCCAGCAGCCAAGAACGGTCGGGAGGGAGCTCCTACGAGCAGTACTTC,CASSQERSGGSSYEQYF
-,TRBV20-1,-,TRBJ2-1,TGCAGTGCTAGTTCTGAGCAGTTCTTC,CSASSEQFF
-,TRBV14,-,TRBJ1-2,TGTGCCAGCAGAGGGGACGGCCGTTTTGGCTACACCTTC,CASRGDGRFGYTF
-,TRBV5-6,-,TRBJ2-7,TGTGCCAGCAGCTTGGGGACAGACTCCTACGAGCAGTACTTC,CASSLGTDSYEQYF
-,TRBV14,-,TRBJ2-5,TGTGCCAGCAGCCACTTCCTGGCGGAGCAAGAGACCCAGTACTTC,CASSHFLAEQETQYF
-,TRBV11-3,TRBD1,TRBJ1-1,TGTGCCAGCAGCTTCAACCTCCGGGACAGCCTGAACACTGAAGCTTTCTTT,CASSFNLRDSLNTEAFF
few,TRBV13,-,TRBJ2-4,TGTGCCAGCAGCTACGGGACGCCAGGCAAAAACATTCAGTACTTC,CASSYGTPGKNIQYF
-,TRBV29-1,TRBD1,TRBJ1-4,TGCAGCGGAAGGGACAGTAATAATGAAAAACTGTTTTTT,CSGRDSNNEKLFF
few,TRBV4-1,-,TRBJ2-3,TGCGCCAGTTCGGAAAGGACTAGCACAGATACGCAGTATTTT,CASSERTSTDTQYF
once,TRBV15,-,TRBJ2-2,TGTGCCACCAGCAGCCCAGGCGTGGGCACCGGGGAGCTGTTTTTT,CATSSPGVGTGELFF
-,TRBV10-3,-,TRBJ2-1,TGTGCCATCAGGAGGGGGGCCTTTACGAATGAGCAGTTCTTC,CAIRRGAFTNEQFF
-,TRBV9,-,TRBJ2-5,TGTGCCAGCAGCAGCGACAATCAAGAGACCCAGTACTTC,CASSSDNQETQYF
once,TRBV30,-,TRBJ2-3,TGTGCCTGGAGTGAGGACTACACAGATACGCAGTATTTT,CAWSEDYTDTQYF
once,TRBV15,TRBD1,TRBJ1-5,TGTGCCACCAGCGGGGGCCCAAAGGGGGCGAGCAATCAGCCCCAGCATTTT,CATSGGPKGASNQPQHF
-,TRBV7-4,TRBD2,TRBJ2-5,TGTGCCAGCAGCTCGGGACTAGCGGGGGAAGAGACCCAGTACTTC,CASSSGLAGEETQYF